This T cell receptor beta chain was obtained from a study of cytomegalovirus exposure and HLA in healthy donors. Study-wide findings and caveats: Sequencing probably produced one cluster of sequence variants that were highly shared. Association of a missense DCLRE1C variant with TCR beta V- and J-gene trimming was reported in a later analysis. Three CMV-associated chains proved CMV antigen-specific in vitro.

Primers included in the PCR were 60 Vbeta and 13 Jbeta primers. Repertoires were generated with immunoSEQ multiplex PCR, while TCRdb's copy carries only in-frame clones and drops some. The sample comprises approximately 110,000 clones, roughly 70% of which are singletons, and approximately 4.1% rests with the top ten. The length of the CDR3 is 17 residues. J was trimmed by 9 bases and V by 2 bases; bases with no gene match: 12. The germline V gene encodes CDR1 SGHAT and CDR2 FQDESV (reference sequence). Comment on this clone: Its cognate antigen is unknown.

This sequence was found in a woman aged 35 to 49 in good health and CMV-seronegative. The sequenced material came from PBMCs. This sequence joins TRBV11-1 and TRBJ2-7; 14 bases fit TRBD2. CDR3 coding DNA: TGTGCCAGCAGCTTACACCTTTCCGGGACTAGCGGGGGTGTGCAGTACTTC. Translation: CASSLHLSGTSGGVQYF.